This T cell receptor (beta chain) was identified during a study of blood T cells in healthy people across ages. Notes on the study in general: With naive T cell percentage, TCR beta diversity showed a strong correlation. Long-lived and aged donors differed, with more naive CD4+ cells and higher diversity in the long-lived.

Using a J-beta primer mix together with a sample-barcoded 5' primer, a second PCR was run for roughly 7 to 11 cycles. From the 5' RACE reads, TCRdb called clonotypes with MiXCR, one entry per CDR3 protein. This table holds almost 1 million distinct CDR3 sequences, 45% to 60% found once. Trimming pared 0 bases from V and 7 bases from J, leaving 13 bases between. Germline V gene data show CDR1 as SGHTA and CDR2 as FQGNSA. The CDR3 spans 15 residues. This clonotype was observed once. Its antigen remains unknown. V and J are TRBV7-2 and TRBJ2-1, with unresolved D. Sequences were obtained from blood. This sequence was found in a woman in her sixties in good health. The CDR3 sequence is CASSLAGGQRNEQFF. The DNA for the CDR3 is TGTGCCAGCAGCTTAGCGGGCGGCCAAAGGAATGAGCAGTTCTTC. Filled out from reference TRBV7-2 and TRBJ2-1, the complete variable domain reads GAGVSQSPSNKVTEKGKDVELRCDPISGHTALYWYRQSLGQGLEFLIYFQGNSAPDKSGLPSDRFSAERTGGSVSTLTIQRTQQEDSAVYLCASSLAGGQRNEQFFGPGTRLTVL.